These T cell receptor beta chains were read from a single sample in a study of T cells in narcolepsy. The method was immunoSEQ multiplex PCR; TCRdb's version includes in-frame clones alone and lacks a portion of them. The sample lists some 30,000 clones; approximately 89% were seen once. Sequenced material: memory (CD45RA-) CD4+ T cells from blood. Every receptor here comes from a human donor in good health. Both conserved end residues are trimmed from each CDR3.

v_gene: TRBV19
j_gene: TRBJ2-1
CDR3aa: ASSVIASSYNEQF

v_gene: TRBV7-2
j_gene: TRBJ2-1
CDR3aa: ASSWQTSGRANEQF

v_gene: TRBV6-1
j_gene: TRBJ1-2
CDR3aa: ASRWTANYGYT

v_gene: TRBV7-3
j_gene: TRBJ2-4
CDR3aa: ASSKAHGGAKNIQY

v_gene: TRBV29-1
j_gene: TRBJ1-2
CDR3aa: SVDKDRGFGGYT

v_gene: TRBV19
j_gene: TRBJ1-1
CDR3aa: ARTPQAMNTEAF

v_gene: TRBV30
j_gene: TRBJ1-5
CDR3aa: AWSVAGAGQPQH

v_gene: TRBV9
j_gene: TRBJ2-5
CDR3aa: ASSPRTEQETQY

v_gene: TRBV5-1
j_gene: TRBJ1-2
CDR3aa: ASSLENEGGYGYT

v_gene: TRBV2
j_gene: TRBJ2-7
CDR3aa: ASSEGNRDEQY

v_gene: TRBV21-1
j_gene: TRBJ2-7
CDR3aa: ASSKVGGLSYEQY

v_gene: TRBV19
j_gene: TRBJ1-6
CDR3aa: ASTPGEGRNSPLH

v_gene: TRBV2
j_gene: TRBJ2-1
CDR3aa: ASSESGALYNEQF

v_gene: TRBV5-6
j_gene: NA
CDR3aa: ASSLFSGTGGYEQY

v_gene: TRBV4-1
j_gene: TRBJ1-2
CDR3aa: ASSQDVGGYT

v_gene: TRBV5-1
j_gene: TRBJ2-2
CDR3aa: ASSAGTANTGELF

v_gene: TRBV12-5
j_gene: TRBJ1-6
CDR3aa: ASGLGQNSPLH

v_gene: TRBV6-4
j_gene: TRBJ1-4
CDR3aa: ASSDLGQQTNEKLF

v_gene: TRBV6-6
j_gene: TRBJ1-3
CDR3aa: ASSRTPSTGDTIY

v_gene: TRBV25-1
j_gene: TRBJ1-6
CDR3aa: ASRGGSSYNSPLH

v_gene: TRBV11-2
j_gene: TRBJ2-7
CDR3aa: ASSLDVASYEQY

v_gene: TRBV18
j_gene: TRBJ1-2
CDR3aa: ASSPAGRVEGYT

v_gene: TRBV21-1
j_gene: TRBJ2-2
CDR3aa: ASSKGKATSGELF

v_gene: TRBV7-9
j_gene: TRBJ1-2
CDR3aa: ASSFGGVPPYGYT

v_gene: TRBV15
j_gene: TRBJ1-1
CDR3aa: ATSIGRDRVTEAF

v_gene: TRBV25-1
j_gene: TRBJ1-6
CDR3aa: ASSQPSKGLLDSPLH

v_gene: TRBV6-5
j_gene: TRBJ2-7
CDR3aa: ASGTSALHYEQY

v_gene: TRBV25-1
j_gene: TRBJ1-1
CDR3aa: AALDSKGPEAF

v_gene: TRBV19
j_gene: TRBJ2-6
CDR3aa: ASSIDSGSGDLSGANVLT